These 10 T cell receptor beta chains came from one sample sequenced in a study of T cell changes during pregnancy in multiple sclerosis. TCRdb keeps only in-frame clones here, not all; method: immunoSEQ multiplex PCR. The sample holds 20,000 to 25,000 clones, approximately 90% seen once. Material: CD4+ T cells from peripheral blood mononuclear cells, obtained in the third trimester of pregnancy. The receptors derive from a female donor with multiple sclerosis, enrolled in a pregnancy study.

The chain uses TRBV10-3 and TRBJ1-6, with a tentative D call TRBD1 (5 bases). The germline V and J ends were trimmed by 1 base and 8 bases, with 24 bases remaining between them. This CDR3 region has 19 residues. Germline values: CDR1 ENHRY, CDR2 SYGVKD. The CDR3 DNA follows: TGTGCCATCAGTGAGTTATTTACAGGATACCTGCCACCCGATTCACCCCTCCACTTT. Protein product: CAISELFTGYLPPDSPLHF.

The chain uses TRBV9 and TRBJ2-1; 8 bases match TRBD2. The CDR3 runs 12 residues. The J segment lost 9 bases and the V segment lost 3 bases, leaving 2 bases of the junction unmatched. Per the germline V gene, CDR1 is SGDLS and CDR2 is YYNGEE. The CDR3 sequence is CASSASGSEQFF. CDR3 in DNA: TGTGCCAGCAGCGCAAGCGGGAGTGAGCAGTTCTTC. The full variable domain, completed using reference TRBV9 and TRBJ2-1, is DSGVTQTPKHLITATGQRVTLRCSPRSGDLSVYWYQQSLDQGLQFLIQYYNGEERAKGNILERFSAQQFPDLHSELNLSSLELGDSALYFCASSASGSEQFFGPGTRLTVL.

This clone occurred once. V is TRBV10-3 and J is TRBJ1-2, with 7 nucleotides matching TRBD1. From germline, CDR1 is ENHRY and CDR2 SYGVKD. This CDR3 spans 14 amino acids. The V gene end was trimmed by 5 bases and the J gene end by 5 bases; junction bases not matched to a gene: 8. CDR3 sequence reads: CAISRQGSEYGYTF. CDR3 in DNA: TGTGCCATCAGTCGACAGGGTTCGGAGTATGGCTACACCTTC.

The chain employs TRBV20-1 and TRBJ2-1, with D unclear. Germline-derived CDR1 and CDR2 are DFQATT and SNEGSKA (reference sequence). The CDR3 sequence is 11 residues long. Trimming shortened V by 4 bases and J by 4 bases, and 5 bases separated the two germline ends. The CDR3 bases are TGCAGTGCTAAATCATACAATGAGCAGTTCTTC. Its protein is CSAKSYNEQFF.

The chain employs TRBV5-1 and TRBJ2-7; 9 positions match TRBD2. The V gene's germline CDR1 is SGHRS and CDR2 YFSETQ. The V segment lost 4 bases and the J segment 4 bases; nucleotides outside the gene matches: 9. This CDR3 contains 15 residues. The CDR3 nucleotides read TGCGCCAGCAGCCCGGCGACTAGCGGTGGTTACGAGCAGTACTTC. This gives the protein CASSPATSGGYEQYF.

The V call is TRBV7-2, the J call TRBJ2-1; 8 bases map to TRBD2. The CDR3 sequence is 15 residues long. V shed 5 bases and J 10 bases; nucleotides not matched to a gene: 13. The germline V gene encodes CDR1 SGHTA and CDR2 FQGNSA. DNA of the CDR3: TGTGCCAGCAGCCGTGGACTGGTGGTAGCGGGGGAGCAGTTCTTC. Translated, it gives CASSRGLVVAGEQFF.

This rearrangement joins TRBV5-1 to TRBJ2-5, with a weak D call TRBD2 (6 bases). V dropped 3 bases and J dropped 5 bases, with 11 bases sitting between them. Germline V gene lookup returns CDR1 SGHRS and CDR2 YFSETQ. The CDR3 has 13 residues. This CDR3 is CASSSGVEETQYF. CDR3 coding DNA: TGCGCCAGCAGCTCGGGGGTGGAGGAGACCCAGTACTTC.

CDR3 coding DNA: TGCGCCAGCAGCTTGATCCCACAGGGAGGGGACGAGCAGTACTTC. As protein: CASSLIPQGGDEQYF. This chain connects TRBV5-1 to TRBJ2-7, with D possibly TRBD2 on 7 matching bases. Deletions cut 1 base from V and 5 bases from J, with 16 bases between. Germline lookup yields CDR1 SGHRS and CDR2 YFSETQ. This CDR3 contains 15 residues.

CDR3 coding DNA: TGTGCCAGCAGCTGGGACTTGGGGGAAAAACTGTTTTTT. This encodes CASSWDLGEKLFF. The chain employs TRBV7-4 and TRBJ1-4; weak D call: TRBD1 (5 bases). Trimming left V 4 bases short and J 8 bases short, with 11 bases between. Germline values: CDR1 SGHVT, CDR2 SQSDAQ. CDR3 length: 13 residues.

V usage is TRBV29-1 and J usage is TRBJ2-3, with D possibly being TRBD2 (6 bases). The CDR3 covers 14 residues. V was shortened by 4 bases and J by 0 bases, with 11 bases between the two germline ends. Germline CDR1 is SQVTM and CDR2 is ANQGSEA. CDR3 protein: CSVALGGSTDTQYF. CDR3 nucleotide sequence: TGCAGCGTTGCTTTGGGGGGTAGCACAGATACGCAGTATTTT.